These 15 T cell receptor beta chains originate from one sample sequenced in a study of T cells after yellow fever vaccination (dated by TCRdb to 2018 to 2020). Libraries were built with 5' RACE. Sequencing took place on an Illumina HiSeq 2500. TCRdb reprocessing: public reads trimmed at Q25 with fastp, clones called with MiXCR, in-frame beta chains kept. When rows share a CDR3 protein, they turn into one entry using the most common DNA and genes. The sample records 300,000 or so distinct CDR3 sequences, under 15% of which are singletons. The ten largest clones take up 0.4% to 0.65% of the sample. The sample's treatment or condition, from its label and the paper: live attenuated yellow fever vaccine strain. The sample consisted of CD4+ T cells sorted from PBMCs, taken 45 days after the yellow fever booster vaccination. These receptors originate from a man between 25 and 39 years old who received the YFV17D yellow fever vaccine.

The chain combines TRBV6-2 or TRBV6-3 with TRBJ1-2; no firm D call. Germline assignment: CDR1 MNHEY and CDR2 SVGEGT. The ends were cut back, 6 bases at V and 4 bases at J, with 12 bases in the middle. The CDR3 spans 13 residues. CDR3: CASSLDLSYGYTF. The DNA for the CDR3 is TGTGCCAGCAGCCTGGACCTTTCCTATGGCTACACCTTC.

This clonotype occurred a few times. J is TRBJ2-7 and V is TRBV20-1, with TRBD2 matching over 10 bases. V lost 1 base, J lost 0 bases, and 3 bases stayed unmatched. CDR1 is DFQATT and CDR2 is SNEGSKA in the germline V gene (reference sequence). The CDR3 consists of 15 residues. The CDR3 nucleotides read TGCAGTGCTAGAGGGGCTAGCGGGAGCTCCTACGAGCAGTACTTC. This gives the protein CSARGASGSSYEQYF.

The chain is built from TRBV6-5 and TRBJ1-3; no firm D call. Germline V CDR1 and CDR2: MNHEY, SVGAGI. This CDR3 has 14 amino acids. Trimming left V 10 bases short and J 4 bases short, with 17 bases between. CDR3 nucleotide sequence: TGTGCCACGTTAGGACCCGCTGACGGAAACACCATATATTTT. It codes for CATLGPADGNTIYF.

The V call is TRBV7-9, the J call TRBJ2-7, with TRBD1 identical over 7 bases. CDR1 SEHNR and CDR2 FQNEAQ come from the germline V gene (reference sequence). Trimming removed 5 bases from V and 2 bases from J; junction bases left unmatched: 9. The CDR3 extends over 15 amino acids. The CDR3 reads CASSPRTGNTYEQYF. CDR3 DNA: TGTGCCAGCAGCCCCCGGACAGGAAATACCTACGAGCAGTACTTC. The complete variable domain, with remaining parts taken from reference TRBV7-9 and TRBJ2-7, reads DTGVSQNPRHKITKRGQNVTFRCDPISEHNRLYWYRQTLGQGPEFLTYFQNEAQLEKSRLLSDRFSAERPKGSFSTLEIQRTEQGDSAMYLCASSPRTGNTYEQYFGPGTRLTVT.

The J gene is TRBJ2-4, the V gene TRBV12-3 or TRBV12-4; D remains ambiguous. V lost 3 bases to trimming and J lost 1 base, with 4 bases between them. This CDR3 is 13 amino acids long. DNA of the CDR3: TGTGCCAGCAGTTTGATGGCCAAAAACATTCAGTACTTC. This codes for CASSLMAKNIQYF.

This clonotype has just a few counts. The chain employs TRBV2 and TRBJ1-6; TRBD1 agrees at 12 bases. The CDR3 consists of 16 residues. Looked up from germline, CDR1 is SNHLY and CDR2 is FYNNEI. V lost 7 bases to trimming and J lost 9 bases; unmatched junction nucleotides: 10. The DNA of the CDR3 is TGTGCCAGCACGAGGTCCTCGGGACAGGGGGCTTCACCCCTCCACTTT. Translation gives CASTRSSGQGASPLHF.

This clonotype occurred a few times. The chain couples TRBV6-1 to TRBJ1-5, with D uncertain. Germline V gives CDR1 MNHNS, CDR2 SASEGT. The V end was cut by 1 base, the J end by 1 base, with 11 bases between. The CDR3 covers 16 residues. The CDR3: CASSEVRAASNQPQHF. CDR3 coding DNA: TGTGCCAGCAGTGAAGTTAGGGCAGCCAGCAATCAGCCCCAGCATTTT.

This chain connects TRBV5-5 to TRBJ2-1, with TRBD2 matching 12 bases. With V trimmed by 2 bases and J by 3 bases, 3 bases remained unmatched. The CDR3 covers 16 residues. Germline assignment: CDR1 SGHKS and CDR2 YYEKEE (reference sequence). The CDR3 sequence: CASSLLAGGLYNEQFF. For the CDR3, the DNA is TGTGCCAGCAGCTTACTAGCGGGAGGACTCTACAATGAGCAGTTCTTC.

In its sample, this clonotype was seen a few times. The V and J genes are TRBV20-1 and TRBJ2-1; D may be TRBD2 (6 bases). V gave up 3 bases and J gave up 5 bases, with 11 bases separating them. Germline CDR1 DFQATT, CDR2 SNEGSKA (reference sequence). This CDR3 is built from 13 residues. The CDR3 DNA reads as TGCAGTGCTAGGACGGGAGCGAACAATGAGCAGTTCTTC. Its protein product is CSARTGANNEQFF.

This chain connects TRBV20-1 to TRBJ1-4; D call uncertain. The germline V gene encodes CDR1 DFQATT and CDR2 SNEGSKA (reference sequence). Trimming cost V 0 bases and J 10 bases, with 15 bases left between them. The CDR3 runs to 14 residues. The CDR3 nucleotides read TGCAGTGCTAGAGATAGACGGTCCGGCAGAAAACTGTTTTTT. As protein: CSARDRRSGRKLFF.

CDR3 region: CASSPTGTSVADTQYF. Written as DNA, the CDR3 is TGTGCCAGCAGCCCTACCGGGACTAGCGTCGCAGATACGCAGTATTTT. V is TRBV7-3 and J is TRBJ2-3, with TRBD2 identical over 10 bases. After removal of 5 bases from V and 4 bases from J, the junction contained 9 bases not matched to a gene. CDR3 size: 16 residues. Germline V gene sequence: CDR1 SGHTA, CDR2 FQGTGA.

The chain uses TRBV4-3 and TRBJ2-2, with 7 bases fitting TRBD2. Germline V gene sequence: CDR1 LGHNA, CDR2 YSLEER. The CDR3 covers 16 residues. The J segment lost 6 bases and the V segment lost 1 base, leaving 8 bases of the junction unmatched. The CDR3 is CASSQVYAGAAGELFF. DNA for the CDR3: TGCGCCAGCAGCCAAGTATACGCGGGAGCTGCCGGGGAGCTGTTTTTT.

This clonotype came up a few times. DNA for the CDR3: TGCAGCGTTGACGGGACTAGCGGGATTGAGACCCAGTACTTC. Translated: CSVDGTSGIETQYF. The V gene is TRBV29-1, the J gene TRBJ2-5; 13 bases are shared with TRBD2. With V trimmed by 3 bases and J by 5 bases, 3 bases remained unmatched. The CDR3 totals 14 residues. Germline-derived CDR1 and CDR2 are SQVTM and ANQGSEA.

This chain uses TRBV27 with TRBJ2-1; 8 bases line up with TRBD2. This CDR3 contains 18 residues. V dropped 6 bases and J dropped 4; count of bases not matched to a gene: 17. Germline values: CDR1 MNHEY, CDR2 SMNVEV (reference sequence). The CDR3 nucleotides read TGTGCCAGCAGGAGCCAGTTATTGGCTAGCGGGCCTTACAATGAGCAGTTCTTC. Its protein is CASRSQLLASGPYNEQFF.

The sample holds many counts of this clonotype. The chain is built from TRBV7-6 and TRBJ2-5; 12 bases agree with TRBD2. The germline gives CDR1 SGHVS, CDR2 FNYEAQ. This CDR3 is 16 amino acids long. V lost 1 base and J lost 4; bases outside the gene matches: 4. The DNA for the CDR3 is TGTGCCAGCAGCTTAGGACTAGCGGGAGTTCGAGAGACCCAGTACTTC. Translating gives CASSLGLAGVRETQYF.